This entry features one T cell receptor beta chain sequence. This clone showed up just a few times. Its antigen target is currently unknown. Per-base qualities were not stored, and no clone one base away is much larger. TCRbeta CDR3 regions were amplified from genomic DNA by means of the immunoSEQ Assay, a bias-controlled multiplex PCR. In the authors' own workflow: The number of nucleated cells in each sample was estimated from the amplification of reference gene primers within the assay. To quantify the absolute abundance of each unique TCRbeta CDR3 rearrangement, sequence reads were collapsed and filtered. For each sample, productive Simpson clonality was calculated as the square root of Simpson's diversity index across productive rearrangements. As stored in TCRdb, this immuneACCESS dataset retains in-frame rearrangements with V and J assigned. A fraction of the clones does not appear; measured against another copy, unresolved V genes explain less than half of the discrepancy, and the remainder lacks a known reason. That table furnishes V, J and clone size, whereas the DNA furnished D and trimming. The sample table holds approximately 110,000 clones, of which around nine tenths were seen once. Together, the top ten hold approximately 4.7% of the sample.

The collaborating institutions used their own protocols to collect whole blood in K2EDTA tubes. For TCRbeta analysis, collaborator samples were shipped as frozen whole blood, as isolated PBMCs, or as DNA extracted from either sample type. This specimen belongs to a study of blood T cell repertoires in COVID-19 (TCRdb year 2020). A note on the overall study: Samples from collaborators originated in the United States, Italy and Spain and spanned both the acute and convalescent phases of COVID-19. Nearly every sample came with metadata listing a de-identified subject ID, COVID-19 status, age in years and sex. The repertoires were released in a freely available public database intended as a resource for research on the immune response to SARS-CoV-2. Where HLA class I and class II types were available, the types were taken from metadata supplied by the sample provider, not from assay-based typing. The prospective study material was composed of cDNA or gDNA derived from T cells, B-cell-depleted T cells, or PBMCs. The samples were drawn from two sources: the first 160 participants of the ongoing ImmuneRACE study, and over 1,000 subjects contributed by 6 global collaborators. The dataset comprised deeply sampled blood TCRbeta repertoires from subjects exposed to, actively infected with, or recovered from COVID-19. Beyond this particular receptor, the publication reports: Clinical and demographic metadata were provided uncurated, with the amount varying by source and participant.

Germline trimming amounts to 0 bases on V and 6 bases on J, with 3 as the count of junction bases outside the gene matches. Based on the germline V gene, the CDR1 and CDR2 sequences are LGHNA and YNFKEQ. Taken from cysteine to phenylalanine, the CDR3 has 14 residues. The DNA shown is the 42-base CDR3, in frame from base 1. Recombination linked TRBV4-2 to TRBJ1-1; 8 middle bases align to TRBD1. The sample comprised peripheral blood. The sequence came from a middle-aged man with acute or convalescent COVID-19. The CDR3 reads as follows: CASSQEDRAAEAFF. In nucleotide form, the sequence is TGTGCCAGCAGCCAAGAGGACAGGGCGGCTGAAGCTTTCTTT.